Here is one T cell receptor beta chain with its context. Methods used by the authors: Counts of nucleated cells, estimated from reference gene primer amplification, were obtained. Libraries were prepared by immunoSEQ multiplex PCR; TCRdb keeps only in-frame clonotypes and omits some of them. V and J calls plus clone size are reproduced from that table; the DNA served to infer D and trimming. The sample shows roughly 100,000 clones, 80% to 90% of them seen only once. The germline V gene has CDR1 MDHEN and CDR2 SYDVKM. V dropped 5 bases and J dropped 2; count of bases not matched to a gene: 5. The CDR3 is 15 residues long. The data are from a study of blood T cell repertoires in COVID-19. The wider study: Material from acute and convalescent COVID-19 was sourced from the United States, Italy and Spain. Sources were T cells, B-cell-depleted T cells, or PBMCs; the material itself was cDNA or gDNA.

The sequence was collected from a woman in her thirties with acute or convalescent COVID-19. V is TRBV28 and J is TRBJ2-3; 9 bases are shared with TRBD1. Source material: peripheral blood. In DNA form, the CDR3 reads TGTGCCAGCAGTCAACAGGGGGCAGCCACAGATACGCAGTATTTT. Its protein is CASSQQGAATDTQYF.